These 2 T cell receptor beta chains were sequenced from one sample in a study of CD8 T cells in Susac syndrome. RNA was extracted with the RNeasy kit, and a quantity of about 0.5 to 1 ug was reverse transcribed using random hexamers. TCRdb passed the immunoSEQ multiplex PCR reads through MiXCR, listing each CDR3 protein once. The sample yields around 130,000 distinct CDR3 sequences, around 95% seen once. The source material was CD4+ T cells from PBMCs. These receptors came from a human donor with multiple sclerosis.

This clonotype appeared a few times. The DNA of the CDR3 is TGCGCCAGCAGCCAAGAATCAGGGCTACAGACCCAGTACTTC. This codes for CASSQESGLQTQYF. The chain links TRBV4-1 to TRBJ2-5; the D gene is possibly TRBD1 (5 bases). The CDR3 is 14 amino acids. V dropped 0 bases and J dropped 6 bases, with 11 bases sitting between them. Germline V gives CDR1 MGHRA, CDR2 YSYEKL.

The chain recombines TRBV19 with TRBJ2-5, with 10 positions matching TRBD2. This CDR3 contains 14 residues. The V gene's germline CDR1 is LNHDA and CDR2 SQIVND (reference sequence). Trimming removed 6 bases from V and 3 bases from J; junction bases left unmatched: 4. The CDR3 loop reads CASSGTSDEETQYF. For the CDR3, the DNA is TGTGCCAGTAGCGGGACTAGCGATGAAGAGACCCAGTACTTC. Full variable domain (remainder filled in from reference TRBV19 and TRBJ2-5): DGGITQSPKYLFRKEGQNVTLSCEQNLNHDAMYWYRQDPGQGLRLIYYSQIVNDFQKGDIAEGYSVSREKKESFPLTVTSAQKNPTAFYLCASSGTSDEETQYFGPGTRLLVL.